This T cell receptor beta chain emerged from a study of cytomegalovirus exposure and HLA in healthy donors listed by TCRdb under 2017. General notes on the study: An earlier analysis of some 500 of the donors reported 250 to 300 Gb of sequence data and 120 million or so unique TCR beta sequences from roughly 200 million T cells. Both class I and class II loci were covered by HLA typing, at four-digit resolution. Across some 400 genotyped donors of the cohort, an average of approximately 200,000 unique TCR beta nucleotide sequences per donor were sequenced, and roughly a sixth of those sequences were non-productive. Typing coverage differed by locus: A, B, C, DRB1 and DQB1 were typed in roughly 620-630 donors, DQA1 in about 560, DPA1 in 600 to 610, and DPB1 in just under 490. Alongside the repertoire data, information on donor age, sex, ethnicity and CMV serostatus was compiled. Every discovery cohort repertoire had been produced on one sequencing platform. In the later analysis, no new phenotypic data were used to find candidate immune exposures; instead, reliance was placed on TCR beta sequences and their occurrence across donors. In a later genetic analysis, genome-wide SNP genotypes for about three fifths of the roughly 670 donors were used, and that subset was treated as a discovery cohort. The study combined high-throughput TCR immunosequencing, statistical association of individual TCRs with disease status, and machine learning to predict cytomegalovirus infection status. Roughly five DR-DQ haplotypes were treated as single units for association and clustering because of strong linkage in the cohort. A later analysis re-examined previously published TCR beta repertoires from 600 to 700 donors and added high-resolution HLA genotyping to investigate patterns of TCR occurrence. Using immunosequencing, the study profiled T cell repertoires from 500 to 800 subjects and related those repertoires to cytomegalovirus serostatus. An earlier analysis of roughly 580 of the donors used high-throughput TCR beta sequencing to judge whether each TCR beta V gene segment behaved as functional or pseudogenic. The study aimed to test whether signatures of past pathogen exposure could be identified by cataloging public T cell receptors. The genetic ancestry cluster associated with self-reported Caucasian donors included 65% to 90% of the 300 to 400 genotyped donors. Along with the roughly 710-subject first cohort, a separate validation cohort of over a hundred different subjects was used. An early release that covered roughly 600 HLA-typed donors contained approximately 290 gigabases of sequencing data and about 93 million unique TCR sequences. Paper-wide results and their limitations: Assigning TCR associations to individual alleles was difficult when HLA alleles, especially DR and DQ, strongly co-occurred. Correlated functional status among segregating V segments might reflect linkage disequilibrium, but an unknown experimental factor could not be ruled out. According to a later analysis, most CMV-associated TCR beta chains appeared to be HLA-restricted, and the HLA associations seemed to be driven largely by CMV exposure. In vitro tests confirmed that three of the cytomegalovirus-associated TCR beta chains recognize cytomegalovirus antigens. It was suggested by the authors that the approach could potentially be generalized to other disease states and immunological phenotypes. Because HLA typing was missing for some donors at each locus, association tests included only the typed subset. Across donors, most TCR sequences were observed very rarely, whereas some public TCRs were present in many individuals. In an earlier analysis of some 500 of the donors, most TCR beta V segments were observed in productive rearrangements about 90% or about 30% of the time, broadly matching IMGT annotations. The study listed 150 to 200 TCR beta chains as associated with cytomegalovirus. The cohort was sequenced for TCR beta chains only, and without alpha or paired-chain data the features that could be detected were limited. A later genetic analysis associated a missense DCLRE1C variant with V-gene and J-gene trimming of TCR beta chains, and an independent cohort replicated the association. The only immune exposure information available for the cohort was CMV serostatus. In a later analysis, HLA-associated TCR beta chains were found to be more clonally expanded and to have lower generation probabilities than equally common non-associated chains. A further reported finding was that TCR beta sequences accurately predicted the HLA-A and HLA-B alleles for most subjects in the first cohort. The 87-base-pair reads could not distinguish some IMGT-functional V segments, including TRBV6-2 and TRBV6-3, so those segments were excluded. Over 15 rarely observed V segments, including chromosome 9 orphons, were excluded from the earlier analysis of 550 to 700 of the donors because counts were too low. A later genetic analysis reported fewer N-insertions in productive TCRs among donors in an Asian-associated ancestry cluster than the roughly 670-donor mean. The classifier was reported to diagnose cytomegalovirus status with high specificity and sensitivity in both the original and validation cohorts. A later analysis reported that several top co-occurrence clusters appeared linked to parvovirus B19, influenza, CMV and Epstein-Barr virus. Specific HLA alleles were associated with more than 15,000 TCR beta sequences at a false discovery rate of 0.05 in a later analysis. A later analysis found that TCR association rates varied across HLA loci, with DRB1 alleles showing the most associated TCRs and HLA-C alleles the fewest. Sequencing depth was assumed to be roughly uniform across donors in the presence/absence analyses, though that assumption may not hold. The sequencing pipeline was judged likely to have produced a cluster of highly shared sequence variants as a technical artifact.

Comments on this clone: The target of this receptor is not known. Base-call qualities are not available, and no considerably larger clone is one nucleotide away.

Library creation used the immunoSEQ multiplex PCR assay. For the multiplex PCR, a mixture combining 60 forward primers for TCR Vbeta segments and 13 reverse primers for TCR Jbeta segments was used. The CDR3 region of rearranged TCR beta genes was amplified from genomic DNA by a multiplex PCR assay. On the Illumina HiSeq System, the amplified TCR beta libraries were sequenced as 87-base-pair reads. On the authors' methods: Across the 600 to 700 repertoires, a later analysis counted some 81 million unique TCR beta chains, some 11 million of which were shared by at least two donors. To remove PCR and sequencing errors, raw reads were error-corrected and collapsed into unique sequences using a nearest-neighbor algorithm that merged closely related sequences. CDR3 sequences were aligned to IMGT reference sequences to assign V, D and J gene segments. For a sequence to be retained, a match of at least six nucleotides to both a V gene segment and a J gene segment was required. Rearrangements were classified as productive when the CDR3 lacked stop codons and remained in frame with V and J, and all other rearrangements were classified as non-productive. Following IMGT convention, CDR3 was defined as the stretch from the second conserved V-encoded cysteine to the conserved J-encoded phenylalanine. Sequences without an unambiguous match to a single V gene segment were excluded from the earlier analysis of about 640 of the donors. In an earlier analysis of roughly 600 of the donors, a V segment was called functional when productive rearrangements were above 56.7%, and segregating when the standard deviation between donors exceeded 5%. A statistical classification framework was developed to diagnose cytomegalovirus status using the catalog of TCR beta chain sequences. A later analysis assigned V and J genes by comparing TCR nucleotide sequences with IMGT/GENE-DB human TR gene sequences. In a later analysis, CDR3 sequences and most-parsimonious VDJ recombination scenarios were assigned using the TCRdist pipeline. A later analysis defined each TCR beta chain by its CDR3 amino acid sequence plus V-gene family, and excluded reads lacking a unique V-gene family. In a later analysis, 450 to 600 highly shared, low-generation-probability nucleotide sequences were removed to address suspected cross-contamination and a sequencing artifact. For each public chain, a later analysis derived a clonal expansion index from normalized ranks of inferred template counts within each repertoire. In a later analysis, generation probabilities were computed using a VDJ recombination model fitted to out-of-frame rearrangements, and the results were checked against IGoR. A later analysis scored TCR-TCR, TCR-HLA and TCR-CMV co-occurrence with hypergeometric tests, applying a repertoire-size bias correction to TCR pairs. To estimate false discovery rates, a later analysis permuted the HLA or CMV assignments 20 times. In a later analysis, co-occurring TCRs were grouped using DBSCAN, with TCRdist sequence similarity added in when clustering inside HLA-allele-positive subsets. Repertoires with fewer than 30,000 or more than 120,000 public chains, plus five repertoires with anomalous nucleotide sharing, were excluded from co-occurrence clustering. TCRdb carries this immuneACCESS record with in-frame sequences only. Its versions omit some clonotypes, under half of them owing to an unresolved V gene in the studies checked, with the rest unexplained. That table gives V, J and clone size, and the DNA gave D and trimming. The sample data list tens of thousands of clones, and roughly 76% of these were observed just once. About a tenth of the sample is held by the ten biggest clonotypes.

The CDR3 contains 12 residues, cysteine and phenylalanine counted. Of the read, only the CDR3 DNA is kept; its 36 bases are in frame from base 1. The V and J ends are trimmed by 5 bases and 3 bases, leaving 5 bases between them. The germline V gene sets CDR1 to LGHNA and CDR2 to YSLEER. The cohort consisted of 666 healthy bone marrow donors. At the time of sampling, every cohort member was nominally healthy, though immune exposures that went unrecorded were likely present. The donor was CMV seronegative and belonged to the group of 352 seronegative cohort members. Each donor provided a peripheral blood sample, and peripheral blood mononuclear cells were used for TCR beta sequencing. Genomic DNA extraction from the blood cell samples was performed with the Qiagen DNeasy Blood Extraction Kit.

The clonotype was recovered from a woman between 40 and 50 years old in good health and CMV-seronegative. The V and J segments used are TRBV4-3 and TRBJ1-3; the D gene cannot be named for sure. Sequenced material: PBMCs. The encoded CDR3 is CASSASGNTIYF. The nucleotide sequence reads TGCGCCAGCAGCGCGAGTGGAAACACCATATATTTT.